Presented here are 5 T cell receptor beta chains from one specimen sequenced in a study of shared clonotypes between healthy human individuals. Clones were read by immunoSEQ multiplex PCR, and TCRdb kept only the in-frame ones, dropping some. The table includes about 1.1 million clones, more than 75% detected once. Sequencing was performed on memory CD4+ T cells from PBMCs. Subset meaning: CD45RA-negative fraction. The receptors shown here come from a man younger than 35 in good health. Some clones in this sample may be carry-over from other donors' samples.

This clone was counted only a few times. The chain combines TRBV5-8 with TRBJ1-1; D not resolved. This CDR3 contains 13 residues. Germline V lookup: CDR1 SGHTS, CDR2 YDEGEE. V was cut by 1 base and J by 8 bases, with 12 bases left in between. The CDR3: CASSLWVAREAFF. The CDR3 coding sequence is TGTGCCAGCAGCTTGTGGGTGGCCCGGGAAGCTTTCTTT.

The chain carries TRBV7-7 and TRBJ2-2; a weak D match, TRBD1 (5 bases). The germline V and J ends were trimmed by 3 bases and 6 bases, with 5 bases remaining between them. This CDR3 region has 12 residues. Germline V gene data show CDR1 as SSHAT and CDR2 as FNYEAQ (reference sequence). The CDR3 region has the DNA TGTGCCAGCAGCTTCAGGGCCGGGGAGCTGTTTTTT. It translates to CASSFRAGELFF.

The chain recombines TRBV11-3 with TRBJ2-1; D remains unclear. Trimming cost V 5 bases and J 3 bases, with 8 bases left between them. This CDR3 has 13 residues. In germline, CDR1 is SGHNT, CDR2 YENEEA. The CDR3 nucleotides are TGTGCCAGCAGCCTCACAAGCTACAATGAGCAGTTCTTC. Its translation: CASSLTSYNEQFF.

For this clone: Just one base apart from a much larger clone, this may be a read error. This chain uses TRBV5-4 with TRBJ2-7; no reliable D call. This CDR3 is 12 amino acids long. The V gene lost 1 base and the J gene lost 3 bases, with 5 bases spanning the gap. Germline V gives CDR1 SGHNT, CDR2 YYREEE (reference sequence). The CDR3 nucleotides are TGTGCCAGCAGCTTGTTTGGCTACGAGCAGTACTTC. Amino acids: CASSLFGYEQYF.

This clone was picked up one time. This chain links TRBV2 with TRBJ2-7; TRBD1 aligns across 9 bases. With V trimmed by 11 bases and J by 4 bases, 9 bases remained unmatched. Germline CDR1 is SNHLY and CDR2 is FYNNEI. CDR3 length equals 13 residues. The CDR3 here is CAGSGQGNYEQYF. CDR3 coding DNA: TGTGCCGGCTCCGGACAGGGGAATTACGAGCAGTACTTC. Based on the CDR3 plus reference TRBV2 and TRBJ2-7, the full variable domain is EPEVTQTPSHQVTQMGQEVILRCVPISNHLYFYWYRQILGQKVEFLVSFYNNEISEKSEIFDDQFSVERPDGSNFTLKIRSTKLEDSAMYFCAGSGQGNYEQYFGPGTRLTVT.